These T cell receptor beta chains were read from a single sample in a study of blood T cells in healthy people across ages. TCRdb reprocessed the 5' RACE reads with MiXCR, giving one entry per CDR3 protein. This repertoire shows around 800,000 distinct CDR3 sequences, approximately 24% found once; its top ten account for about 2.9%. These records were also assigned to another study, of T cells of mothers and their children.

Sequenced material: blood. The receptor set was obtained from a boy between 10 and 17 years old in good health. Each CDR3 is given with its conserved first and last residue. Each record gives: V gene, D gene, J gene, clone size, CDR3 DNA, CDR3 protein. A D gene is named only where the DNA matches it firmly. Not all rows give a size; the values are once, few, many and, for expanded clones, a class.

TRBV12-3/TRBV12-4,NA,TRBJ1-5,few,TGTGCCAGCAGTTTCGGGAGCGACGGAAGCAATCAGCCCCAGCATTTT,CASSFGSDGSNQPQHF
TRBV2,TRBD2,TRBJ2-5,NA,TGTGCCGGCAGTCCACTAGCGGGCCAAGAGACCCAGTACTTC,CAGSPLAGQETQYF
TRBV7-8,TRBD1,TRBJ1-2,NA,TGTGCCAGCAGCTTAGTCGCAGGGGGCGACTATGGCTACACCTTC,CASSLVAGGDYGYTF
TRBV12-3/TRBV12-4,NA,TRBJ1-3,few,TGTGCCACTACCCCTGCGGGAAACACCATATATTTT,CATTPAGNTIYF
TRBV6-5,NA,TRBJ1-2,once,TGTGCCAGCAGTTACGGCCAGGGTGAGGGCTACACCTTC,CASSYGQGEGYTF
TRBV29-1,NA,TRBJ1-1,NA,TGCAGCGCCGGGGGGGCAGGTGAAGCTTTCTTT,CSAGGAGEAFF
TRBV28,TRBD2,TRBJ2-7,few,TGTGCCAGCAGTTTGGATAGGGACTGGGGAGTAGCGGGGATCGAGCAGTACTTC,CASSLDRDWGVAGIEQYF
TRBV15,NA,TRBJ2-5,once,TGTGCCACCAGCAGAGGGCTACAGGGCGCGTCAGAGACCCAGTACTTC,CATSRGLQGASETQYF
TRBV7-9,TRBD1,TRBJ2-1,NA,TGTGCCAGCAGCCCACCGACAGGGGTGTACAATGAGCAGTTCTTC,CASSPPTGVYNEQFF
TRBV3-1,NA,TRBJ2-7,few,TGTGCCAGCAGCTTATGGGGCAGGGAGTTCTCCTACGAGCAGTACTTC,CASSLWGREFSYEQYF
TRBV20-1,NA,TRBJ2-5,few,TGCAGTGCTAGAGTCCGCAGAAGCCAAGAGACCCAGTACTTC,CSARVRRSQETQYF
TRBV30,TRBD1,TRBJ1-5,few,TGTGCCTGGAGTGACCCAGGACAGGGCTGGAATCAGCCCCAGCATTTT,CAWSDPGQGWNQPQHF
TRBV20-1,TRBD2,TRBJ2-3,few,TGCAGTGCTAATAGCGGGGTGATCACAGATACGCAGTATTTT,CSANSGVITDTQYF
TRBV3-1,TRBD2,TRBJ2-1,NA,TGTGCCAGCAGCCAAGGAAGGACTAGCGGGCCCCACAATGAGCAGTTCTTC,CASSQGRTSGPHNEQFF
TRBV6-6,TRBD2,TRBJ2-5,NA,TGTGCCAGCAGTTACTCCCTAGCGGGGGCTTGGGAGACCCAGCACTTC,CASSYSLAGAWETQHF
TRBV7-2,NA,TRBJ1-1,NA,TGTGCCAGCAGCCCAAAGGGAGGGTACACTGAAGCTTTCTTT,CASSPKGGYTEAFF
TRBV20-1,NA,TRBJ1-6,NA,TGCAGTGCTGCCGGACAGTATAATTCACCCCTCCACTTT,CSAAGQYNSPLHF
TRBV14,TRBD2,TRBJ2-1,NA,TGTGCCAGCAGCCTCCCCGGGACTAGCGGGGGGGCCTTGGATGAGCAGTTCTTC,CASSLPGTSGGALDEQFF
TRBV7-8,NA,TRBJ2-5,NA,TGTGCCAGCTTAGAGGGGAATTACCGTGAGCAGTACTTC,CASLEGNYREQYF
TRBV5-1,NA,TRBJ2-5,NA,TGCGCCAGCCGGGACTTGGACACCGCCGGGACCCAGTACTTC,CASRDLDTAGTQYF
TRBV11-2,TRBD2,TRBJ2-3,once,TGTGCCAGCAGCTATGGGACTAGCGGGGCCCTTAGCACAGATACGCAGTATTTT,CASSYGTSGALSTDTQYF
TRBV3-1,NA,TRBJ2-1,few,TGTGCCAGCAGCCAAGGGGCTTATGAGCAGTTCTTC,CASSQGAYEQFF
TRBV14,NA,TRBJ1-4,NA,TGTGCCAGCAGCCAAGAGTGGGGTACTAATGAAAAACTGTTTTTT,CASSQEWGTNEKLFF
TRBV12-3/TRBV12-4,NA,TRBJ2-1,NA,TGTGCCAGCAGTTTACCTAGCGCCAATGAGCAGTTCTTC,CASSLPSANEQFF
TRBV5-6,TRBD1,TRBJ2-5,once,TGTGCCAGCAGCTTTCCGGGACAGACGGAGACCCAGTACTTC,CASSFPGQTETQYF
TRBV5-1,TRBD2,TRBJ2-2,many,TGCGCCAGCAGCTTGATCTCCGGACTAGCTGCCACCGGGGAGCTGTTTTTT,CASSLISGLAATGELFF
TRBV6-1,TRBD1,TRBJ2-5,few,TGTGCCAGCAGCTGGGACAGGGGGCTATACAATGAGCAGCTCTTC,CASSWDRGLYNEQLF
TRBV28,TRBD2,TRBJ2-5,NA,TGTGCCAGCAGTTTAGTAGCGGGGCTAGTGGAGCAGTACTTC,CASSLVAGLVEQYF
TRBV7-9,NA,TRBJ2-7,few,TGTGCCAGCAGCGGGGACTTCGCCTACGAGCAGTACTTC,CASSGDFAYEQYF
TRBV2,TRBD2,TRBJ2-5,many,TGTGCCAGCAGCCCCGGGACTAGCGGGGCCGGGGAGACCCAGTACTTC,CASSPGTSGAGETQYF
TRBV6-6,NA,TRBJ2-7,NA,TGTGCCAGCAGTCCCATAGGGGCGAGAGAGCAGTACTTC,CASSPIGAREQYF
TRBV10-3,NA,TRBJ2-1,few,TGTGCCATCAGTGAGGTGGCGGGCGGACGGGGTGAGCAGTTCTTC,CAISEVAGGRGEQFF